This passage covers 15 T cell receptor beta chains from one sample sequenced in a study of shared clonotypes between healthy human individuals. Some clones are missing from TCRdb's copy, which holds only in-frame ones; the method was immunoSEQ multiplex PCR. The sample has about 330,000 clones, over 65% seen once. The specimen was memory CD4+ T cells sorted from blood. Stated subset: CD45RA-negative fraction. The receptors derive from a young man in good health.

The chain joins TRBV29-1 to TRBJ2-5; D is uncertain. Trimming shortened V by 3 bases and J by 4 bases, and 9 bases separated the two germline ends. The CDR3 has 12 residues. CDR1 is SQVTM and CDR2 is ANQGSEA in the germline V gene. CDR3 sequence reads: CSVDKGLETQYF. Here the CDR3 DNA reads TGCAGCGTTGACAAGGGATTAGAGACCCAGTACTTC.

This clone is a singleton in its sample. J is TRBJ2-2 and V is TRBV19; TRBD1 agrees at 7 bases. The ends lost 3 bases at V and 4 bases at J; junction bases unmatched: 14. CDR3 size: 18 residues. Germline V gene lookup returns CDR1 LNHDA and CDR2 SQIVND (reference sequence). DNA of the CDR3: TGTGCCAGTAGTATGGGAGATTGGATACAGGGGAGCACCGGGGAGCTGTTTTTT. This codes for CASSMGDWIQGSTGELFF.

This clone has only a few counts. This sequence joins TRBV13 and TRBJ2-3, with TRBD1 matching over 7 bases. CDR1 and CDR2 from the germline V gene are PRHDT and FYEKMQ (reference sequence). After removal of 4 bases from V and 0 bases from J, the junction contained 7 bases not matched to a gene. This CDR3 is built from 16 residues. The CDR3 coding sequence is TGTGCCAGCAGCTCTAGCCGGGACAGTAGCACAGATACGCAGTATTTT. As protein: CASSSSRDSSTDTQYF.

There are a few counts of this clone. The CDR3 region has the DNA TGCAGCGCTCGGACAGATCAAGAGACCCAGTACTTC. Translated: CSARTDQETQYF. V usage is TRBV29-1 and J usage is TRBJ2-5; possible D gene TRBD1, 6 bases. Germline CDR1 and CDR2: SQVTM and ANQGSEA. The CDR3 runs 12 residues. The V end was cut by 7 bases, the J end by 2 bases, with 11 bases between.

This chain joins TRBV27 and TRBJ1-2; D is possibly TRBD1 (6 bases). The CDR3 consists of 15 residues. Germline lookup yields CDR1 MNHEY and CDR2 SMNVEV (reference sequence). Between the trimmed V and J ends, which lost 5 bases and 2 bases, there was a span of 15 bases. This CDR3 is CASSQHFGTNYGYTF. DNA for the CDR3: TGTGCCAGCAGTCAACACTTCGGGACAAACTATGGCTACACCTTC.

V usage is TRBV10-3 and J usage is TRBJ2-7; TRBD1 agrees at 7 bases. V gave up 6 bases and J gave up 3 bases; unmatched junction bases: 5. This CDR3 is 13 amino acids long. Germline V gene data show CDR1 as ENHRY and CDR2 as SYGVKD. Here the CDR3 reads CAIRWTGSYEQYF. The CDR3 DNA reads as TGTGCCATCAGATGGACAGGAAGCTACGAGCAGTACTTC.

The chain combines TRBV30 with TRBJ1-4; TRBD1 might be the D (5 bases). Trimming shortened V by 5 bases and J by 12 bases, and 13 bases separated the two germline ends. Germline V gene lookup returns CDR1 GTSNPN and CDR2 SVGIG (reference sequence). There are 11 residues in the CDR3. This CDR3 is CAWDQGIELFF. The DNA for the CDR3 is TGTGCCTGGGACCAGGGAATAGAACTGTTTTTT.

This chain joins TRBV6-1 and TRBJ2-2; 7 bases line up with TRBD1. The CDR3 is 16 amino acids. V was clipped by 4 bases and J by 2 bases; unmatched bases: 7. In germline, CDR1 is MNHNS, CDR2 SASEGT. The CDR3 bases are TGTGCCAGCAGTGCGAGAAGGGACAGAAACACCGGGGAGCTGTTTTTT. This translates into CASSARRDRNTGELFF.

V usage is TRBV9 and J usage is TRBJ2-3; no definite D call. The V end lost 1 base, the J end lost 2 bases, and 14 bases lay between the germline ends. This CDR3 region has 16 residues. CDR1 and CDR2 (germline): SGDLS, YYNGEE. The CDR3 nucleotides read TGTGCCAGCAGCGTACTCGGCGGAGCTCACACAGATACGCAGTATTTT. This codes for CASSVLGGAHTDTQYF.

In its sample, this clone was seen a few times. The chain is built from TRBV9 and TRBJ2-7; D is ambiguous. There are 15 residues in the CDR3. The germline V gene has CDR1 SGDLS and CDR2 YYNGEE. V shed 0 bases and J shed 3 bases, with 13 bases lying between them. Written as DNA, the CDR3 is TGTGCCAGCAGCGTAGGTGGCGACCCTTACTACGAGCAGTACTTC. As protein: CASSVGGDPYYEQYF.

V and J are TRBV7-9 and TRBJ1-1, with D uncertain. The V gene's germline CDR1 is SEHNR and CDR2 FQNEAQ (reference sequence). Trimming removed 2 bases at V and 2 bases at J, with 6 bases between. The CDR3 has 13 residues. This chain's CDR3 is CASSLRGNTEAFF. CDR3 DNA sequence: TGTGCCAGCAGCTTACGAGGAAACACTGAAGCTTTCTTT.

This sequence joins TRBV4-2 and TRBJ1-3, with 7 nucleotides matching TRBD1. J was trimmed by 0 bases and V by 4 bases; bases with no gene match: 9. CDR1 and CDR2 (germline): LGHNA, YNFKEQ. This CDR3 spans 17 amino acids. CDR3 residues: CASSLRQGTDSGNTIYF. In DNA form, the CDR3 reads TGTGCCAGCAGCCTTAGACAGGGCACCGACTCTGGAAACACCATATATTTT.

The V call is TRBV6-6, the J call TRBJ1-5; D is undetermined. This CDR3 is 14 amino acids long. Trimming took off 7 bases at V and 5 bases at J, with 15 bases between the two ends. Germline V gene sequence: CDR1 MNHNY, CDR2 SVGAGI (reference sequence). DNA for the CDR3: TGTGCCAGCACCTACCGGGGTTCCGATCAGCCCCAGCATTTT. It codes for CASTYRGSDQPQHF.

The CDR3 DNA reads as TGTGCCAGCAGCATAGGGGATGTACGCGAAGAGACCCAGTACTTC. Translated, it gives CASSIGDVREETQYF. The chain links TRBV7-9 to TRBJ2-5, with a possible D match to TRBD1 (5 bases). CDR3 length equals 15 residues. Germline CDR1 and CDR2: SEHNR and FQNEAQ (reference sequence). V was shortened by 5 bases and J by 3 bases, with 16 bases between the two germline ends. Drawing the rest from reference TRBV7-9 and TRBJ2-5, the complete variable domain is DTGVSQNPRHKITKRGQNVTFRCDPISEHNRLYWYRQTLGQGPEFLTYFQNEAQLEKSRLLSDRFSAERPKGSFSTLEIQRTEQGDSAMYLCASSIGDVREETQYFGPGTRLLVL.

V gene TRBV25-1 combines with J gene TRBJ2-3, with TRBD2 matching over 8 bases. This CDR3 is built from 15 residues. In germline, CDR1 is MGHDK, CDR2 SYGVNS. Trimming took 6 bases from V and 0 from J; bases not matched to a gene: 5. CDR3 nucleotides: TGTGCCAGCAGCAAGCGGGAGCTTAGCACAGATACGCAGTATTTT. Protein sequence: CASSKRELSTDTQYF.